This T cell receptor beta chain derives from a study of cytomegalovirus exposure and HLA in healthy donors (dated by TCRdb to about 2017). For the study in its entirety: A later analysis indicated that the 100 to 150 validation repertoires were generated on the platform also employed for the 700 or so repertoires of the first cohort. High-throughput TCR immunosequencing, statistical association of individual TCRs with disease status, and machine learning were combined to predict cytomegalovirus infection status. The aim of the study was to test whether cataloging public T cell receptors could identify signatures of past pathogen exposure. In addition to the first cohort of 666 subjects, a separate validation cohort of around 110 different subjects was used. Study-wide conclusions, independent of this receptor: A later analysis had no HLA typing for the validation cohort, so co-occurrence there was scored across all 110 or so repertoires. Cytomegalovirus status was reported to be diagnosed by the classifier with high specificity and sensitivity in both the original and validation cohorts. A few of the identified cytomegalovirus-associated TCR beta chains were confirmed in vitro to be specific for cytomegalovirus antigens. In the study, approximately 160 TCR beta chains were listed as associated with cytomegalovirus. Most TCR sequences were observed very rarely across donors, whereas some public TCRs were present in many individuals. Subsequent analysis determined that TCRs grouped into clusters in the first cohort also showed a tendency toward co-occurrence across the 120 or so validation repertoires, and roughly 95% of cluster scores exceeded 0. According to the authors, the approach could potentially be generalized to other disease states and immunological phenotypes.

Donors formed part of the validation cohort, which comprised 120 subjects and was distinct from the first cohort of under 750 subjects. The method behind the library was the immunoSEQ multiplex PCR assay. Per the original workflow: A statistical classification framework was built for diagnosing cytomegalovirus status from the catalog of TCR beta chain sequences. This immuneACCESS table, as held by TCRdb, lists in-frame sequences with V and J called but not all clones. Of the missing ones, under half trace to an unresolved V gene in checked studies; the others have no known cause. The V and J calls and the clone size are those of that table, but D and trimming were determined from the DNA. The sample has about 180,000 clones on record, 85% of them singletons. The ten largest clones capture about 16% of the sample. This clone was observed at least ten times. The clone's antigen remains unknown. No base quality values were provided; no much bigger clone lies one nucleotide off.

The junction shows trimming of 5 bases on V and 3 bases on J, and the gene matches do not reach 0 bases of it. Taken from cysteine to phenylalanine, the CDR3 has 12 residues. Of all the DNA, just the CDR3 is kept, 36 bases in frame from base 1. For CDR1 and CDR2, the germline V gene (reference sequence) lists SGHKS and YYEKEE. This clonotype was obtained from a man between 18 and 29 years old in good health and CMV-seropositive. The sample taken for sequencing was PBMCs. The chain couples TRBV5-5 to TRBJ1-1; 8 middle bases align to TRBD1. DNA sequence: TGTGCCAGCAGGGACAGGGACACTGAAGCTTTCTTT. Its translation is CASRDRDTEAFF.